These 23 T cell receptor beta chains share one sample of origin, sequenced in a study of long-term antiretroviral therapy in people with HIV. A v3.0 immunoSEQ assay was performed at survey level. TCRdb's copy holds only in-frame clones and misses some; the assay was immunoSEQ multiplex PCR. The sample consists of about 29,000 clones, about 85% of them appearing once. Here the sequenced sample was unsorted PBMCs, taken roughly 5 years before starting antiretroviral therapy. The source of these receptors is a man aged 45-65 years with HIV.

The chain links TRBV29-1 to TRBJ2-7; 9 bases fit TRBD1. Per germline, CDR1 SQVTM and CDR2 ANQGSEA. J was trimmed by 7 bases and V by 5 bases; bases with no gene match: 12. This CDR3 region has 14 residues. CDR3 DNA sequence: TGCAGCGTTAGACCCGTACAGGGGGCGGGGGAGCAGTACTTC. Its translation is CSVRPVQGAGEQYF.

The chain employs TRBV18 and TRBJ2-7, with 11 bases fitting TRBD2. The junction had 9 bases not matched to a gene; V was cut back by 0 bases and J by 5 bases. The CDR3 contains 17 residues. The germline gives CDR1 KGHSH, CDR2 LQKENI. Here the CDR3 DNA reads TGTGCCAGCTCACCACCGGGGCTAGCGGGAGGCGGCAACGAGCAGTACTTC. Amino acid sequence: CASSPPGLAGGGNEQYF.

The chain has TRBV19 and TRBJ1-5; D perhaps matches TRBD1 (6 bases). Germline-derived CDR1 and CDR2 are LNHDA and SQIVND (reference sequence). This CDR3 is 18 amino acids long. Trimming removed 3 bases at V and 0 bases at J, with 18 bases between. This CDR3 reads CASSIRGGAKISNQPQHF. The CDR3 DNA sequence: TGTGCCAGTAGTATCCGGGGGGGGGCCAAGATTAGCAATCAGCCCCAGCATTTT.

With regard to this clone: Other DNA sequences in the same sample also yield this CDR3. CDR3 coding DNA: TGCGCCAGCAGCTTGAACAGGGGAGACTATGGCTACACCTTC. Encoded protein: CASSLNRGDYGYTF. The J gene is TRBJ1-2, the V gene TRBV5-1; TRBD1 matches 7 bases. V lost 1 base and J lost 3; bases outside the gene matches: 3. This CDR3 contains 14 residues. Per germline, CDR1 SGHRS and CDR2 YFSETQ.

The chain recombines TRBV18 with TRBJ1-5; D possibly corresponds to TRBD1 (5 bases). Germline CDR1 reads KGHSH; CDR2 reads LQKENI. CDR3 length: 17 amino acids. V was cut by 2 bases and J by 2 bases, with 16 bases left in between. CDR3 sequence reads: CASSPMGVPLRNQPQHF. The CDR3 DNA reads as TGTGCCAGCTCACCAATGGGGGTTCCCCTTCGCAATCAGCCCCAGCATTTT.

This chain connects TRBV15 to TRBJ2-7; TRBD1 agrees at 10 bases. Germline assignment: CDR1 LNHNV and CDR2 YYDKDF (reference sequence). The CDR3 contains 14 residues. V shed 1 base, J shed 6 bases, and the junction held 3 bases outside the gene matches. DNA for the CDR3: TGTGCCACCAGCAGAGGGAGGACAGGGGGCGAGCAGTACTTC. It codes for CATSRGRTGGEQYF.

The chain couples TRBV29-1 to TRBJ2-3, with 7 bases matching TRBD2. V gave up 4 bases and J gave up 0 bases; unmatched junction bases: 13. There are 17 residues in the CDR3. From germline, CDR1 is SQVTM and CDR2 ANQGSEA. The chain's CDR3 is CSVVISGAGSSTDTQYF. The CDR3 region has the DNA TGCAGCGTTGTGATCAGTGGAGCGGGGTCTAGCACAGATACGCAGTATTTT.

CDR3 sequence (DNA): TGTGCCAGCAGCCGACCTACCCCAGATACGCAGTATTTT. Its protein product is CASSRPTPDTQYF. This chain connects TRBV5-6 to TRBJ2-3; D unresolved. Germline V gene sequence: CDR1 SGHDT, CDR2 YYEEEE. CDR3 length: 13 residues. The V end was cut by 4 bases, the J end by 4 bases, with 10 bases between.

V gene TRBV19 combines with J gene TRBJ2-1, with no clear D. Germline V lookup: CDR1 LNHDA, CDR2 SQIVND (reference sequence). CDR3 size: 13 residues. The V gene lost 7 bases and the J gene lost 10 bases, with 17 bases spanning the gap. The CDR3 sequence is CASTRSSVDEQFF. The CDR3 DNA follows: TGTGCCAGTACCAGATCCTCAGTCGACGAGCAGTTCTTC.

The rearrangement joins TRBV19 to TRBJ1-1; no clear D gene. The germline V and J ends were trimmed by 5 bases and 4 bases, with 11 bases remaining between them. The CDR3 runs 13 residues. From germline, CDR1 is LNHDA and CDR2 SQIVND (reference sequence). The CDR3 sequence: CASSYRFGTEAFF. The CDR3 DNA is TGTGCCAGTAGTTACCGTTTTGGCACTGAAGCTTTCTTT.

V and J are TRBV2 and TRBJ2-1, with 9 bases aligning to TRBD2. This CDR3 has 15 amino acids. The V gene end was trimmed by 4 bases and the J gene end by 2 bases; junction bases not matched to a gene: 3. Germline lookup yields CDR1 SNHLY and CDR2 FYNNEI. CDR3 coding DNA: TGTGCCAGCAGTGGTTCTAGCGGGGCCTACAATGAGCAGTTCTTC. Protein: CASSGSSGAYNEQFF. Combining the CDR3 with reference TRBV2 and TRBJ2-1 gives the whole variable domain EPEVTQTPSHQVTQMGQEVILRCVPISNHLYFYWYRQILGQKVEFLVSFYNNEISEKSEIFDDQFSVERPDGSNFTLKIRSTKLEDSAMYFCASSGSSGAYNEQFFGPGTRLTVL.

This chain uses TRBV6-6 with TRBJ2-5, with TRBD1 identical over 7 bases. CDR1 is MNHNY, CDR2 SVGAGI, per germline (reference sequence). The CDR3 is 13 residues long. CDR3: CAGQGVFGETQYF. CDR3 sequence (DNA): TGTGCAGGGCAGGGGGTTTTCGGGGAGACCCAGTACTTC.

Regarding this clone: Other DNA sequences of this sample code for an identical CDR3. The chain uses TRBV18 and TRBJ2-5, with TRBD1 as a possible D gene (5 bases). Germline CDR1 reads KGHSH; CDR2 reads LQKENI. The CDR3 is 13 amino acids. Trimming stripped 1 base from V and 5 bases from J, with 8 bases between. The CDR3 DNA is TGTGCCAGCTCACCACGCAGGGATGAGACCCAGTACTTC. This codes for CASSPRRDETQYF.

The CDR3 sequence is CASSVGGSYNEQFF. The CDR3 DNA follows: TGTGCCAGCAGCGTCGGGGGGTCCTACAATGAGCAGTTCTTC. J is TRBJ2-1 and V is TRBV9; 7 bases agree with TRBD2. CDR3 length: 14 amino acids. Germline values: CDR1 SGDLS, CDR2 YYNGEE. With 2 bases clipped from V and 1 base from J, the junction kept 0 bases outside the gene matches.

V and J are TRBV18 and TRBJ1-3; no clear D. This CDR3 region has 15 residues. Germline CDR1 reads KGHSH; CDR2 reads LQKENI. The V and J ends lost 6 bases and 0 bases respectively, with 12 bases between them. CDR3: CASSFGASSGNTIYF. The CDR3 DNA reads TGTGCCAGCTCTTTTGGTGCTAGCTCTGGAAACACCATATATTTT.

The chain uses TRBV7-6 and TRBJ2-2; 8 positions match TRBD2. Losses at the gene ends were 2 bases for V and 7 bases for J; bases not matched to a gene: 15. CDR3 length: 18 amino acids. Germline CDR1 reads SGHVS; CDR2 reads FNYEAQ. The CDR3 bases are TGTGCCAGCAGCTTATCGTTGATCCGGGAGGGCCAGGGCGGGGAGCTGTTTTTT. Translated: CASSLSLIREGQGGELFF.

The chain uses TRBV30 and TRBJ1-5; a possible D gene is TRBD1 (5 bases). The germline CDR1 and CDR2 sequences are GTSNPN and SVGIG (reference sequence). CDR3 length equals 12 residues. V was shortened by 3 bases and J by 4 bases, with 7 bases between the two germline ends. CDR3 sequence (DNA): TGTGCCTGGAGCGGGGGGAATCAGCCCCAGCATTTT. It encodes CAWSGGNQPQHF.

This clone appeared once. CDR3 DNA: TGTGCCAGCAGCGACAGGGCGGGGGACATGACCCAGTACTTC. Protein: CASSDRAGDMTQYF. V is TRBV7-6 and J is TRBJ2-5; the D gene could be TRBD1 or TRBD2 (7 bases each). Germline assignment: CDR1 SGHVS and CDR2 FNYEAQ. V lost 5 bases and J 7 bases, leaving 17 bases between the germline ends. This CDR3 is built from 14 residues.

The gene calls are TRBV10-3 and TRBJ2-3; TRBD2 matches 7 bases. V lost 9 bases, J lost 2 bases, and 11 bases stayed unmatched. The V gene's germline CDR1 is ENHRY and CDR2 SYGVKD. The CDR3 spans 15 residues. The CDR3 here is CAMASGVRDTDTQYF. The CDR3, as DNA: TGTGCCATGGCAAGCGGGGTGCGAGACACAGATACGCAGTATTTT.

The rearrangement links TRBV7-6 to TRBJ2-5; D uncertain. From germline, CDR1 is SGHVS and CDR2 FNYEAQ. This CDR3 has 12 amino acids. V lost 3 bases to trimming and J lost 4 bases, with 6 bases between them. CDR3 sequence reads: CASSFPPETQYF. As DNA, the CDR3 is TGTGCCAGCAGCTTCCCGCCAGAGACCCAGTACTTC.

The chain links TRBV10-1 to TRBJ2-7; 7 bases align to TRBD2. CDR1 is WNHNN, CDR2 SYGVQD, per germline (reference sequence). The CDR3 runs 14 residues. V dropped 4 bases and J dropped 6; count of bases not matched to a gene: 9. The DNA for the CDR3 is TGCGCCAGCAGTGCCGGCGGGAGTGGTGGCGAGCAGTACTTC. Residues: CASSAGGSGGEQYF.

This chain joins TRBV2 and TRBJ2-5; D unresolved. CDR1 and CDR2 (germline): SNHLY, FYNNEI. The V end lost 2 bases, the J end lost 2 bases, and 9 bases lay between the germline ends. CDR3 length: 14 amino acids. CDR3 sequence: CASSELIVQETQYF. The CDR3 DNA sequence: TGTGCCAGCAGTGAATTGATAGTACAAGAGACCCAGTACTTC.

V is TRBV5-1 and J is TRBJ1-1, with D possibly TRBD1 on 5 matching bases. Looked up from germline, CDR1 is SGHRS and CDR2 is YFSETQ. Trimming stripped 5 bases from V and 4 bases from J, with 15 bases between. This CDR3 has 14 residues. CDR3 in DNA: TGCGCCAGCAGTGAGACGGCGGGGGGCACTGAAGCTTTCTTT. It yields the protein CASSETAGGTEAFF.